Listed below are T cell receptor beta chains from one sample, sequenced in a study of identical twins. Each CDR3 protein is one row after TCRdb ran MiXCR on the 5' RACE reads. Found here are some 1,700,000 distinct CDR3 sequences, about 30% of them singletons; the top ten hold about 0.25%. The sequenced sample was cord blood. All receptors come from a newborn girl in good health. Both conserved end residues are part of each CDR3. Fields, in order: V gene, J gene, clone size, D gene, CDR3 DNA, CDR3 protein. A D gene is named only where the DNA matches it firmly. The size field is filled for only some rows; it gives once, few, many or a size class.

V: TRBV7-2
J: TRBJ2-7
size: NA
D: TRBD2
DNA: TGTGCCAGCAGCTTAGACGCTAGCGGGAGGGCCTACAATGAGCAGTACTTC
CDR3: CASSLDASGRAYNEQYF

V: TRBV5-1
J: TRBJ2-7
size: many
D: NA
DNA: TGCGCCAGCAGCTTGGCCCTAAACTCCTACGAGCAGTACTTC
CDR3: CASSLALNSYEQYF

V: TRBV28
J: TRBJ2-5
size: NA
D: NA
DNA: TGTGCCAGCGCAGGGATTGTCGAGACCCAGTACTTC
CDR3: CASAGIVETQYF

V: TRBV29-1
J: TRBJ2-3
size: few
D: NA
DNA: TGCAGCGTTATACACGCAGGAACAGATACGCAGTATTTT
CDR3: CSVIHAGTDTQYF

V: TRBV6-2/TRBV6-3
J: TRBJ2-3
size: few
D: NA
DNA: TGTGCCAGCAGCCAGGACCTTCATACGCAGTATTTT
CDR3: CASSQDLHTQYF

V: TRBV20-1
J: TRBJ2-1
size: NA
D: TRBD2
DNA: TGCCCCCGCCCCGGGACTAGCGGGAGGAATGAGCAGTTCTTC
CDR3: CPRPGTSGRNEQFF

V: TRBV7-9
J: TRBJ1-2
size: few
D: NA
DNA: TGTGCCAGCAGCTTAGGCCGGAGGGGATATGGCTACACCTTC
CDR3: CASSLGRRGYGYTF

V: TRBV6-1
J: TRBJ2-3
size: few
D: NA
DNA: TGTGCCAGCAGGCCTCAGGGGACTAGCACAGATACGCAGTATTTT
CDR3: CASRPQGTSTDTQYF

V: TRBV28
J: TRBJ2-1
size: NA
D: NA
DNA: TGTGCCAGCAGTCTACAGGGAATCGATGAGCAGTTCTTC
CDR3: CASSLQGIDEQFF

V: TRBV12-3/TRBV12-4
J: TRBJ1-4
size: many
D: NA
DNA: TGTGCCAGCAGCCCCGGGTCCAATGAAAAACTGTTTTTT
CDR3: CASSPGSNEKLFF

V: TRBV2
J: TRBJ2-1
size: NA
D: TRBD2
DNA: TGTGCCAGCAGCGCCGGGACTAGCTTTGGGCAGTTCTTC
CDR3: CASSAGTSFGQFF

V: TRBV5-1
J: TRBJ2-3
size: NA
D: TRBD2
DNA: TGCGCCAGCAGCTTGGTTGCGGGGGTAAGCACAGATACGCAGTATTTT
CDR3: CASSLVAGVSTDTQYF

V: TRBV29-1
J: TRBJ1-2
size: few
D: NA
DNA: TGCAGCGTTGAGCTTTCCGGGGATGGCTACACCTTC
CDR3: CSVELSGDGYTF

V: TRBV7-9
J: TRBJ2-3
size: NA
D: NA
DNA: TGTGCCAGCAGCGGACGGGCCATCGACACAGATACGCAGTATTTT
CDR3: CASSGRAIDTDTQYF

V: TRBV12-3/TRBV12-4
J: TRBJ1-2
size: NA
D: TRBD1
DNA: TGTGCCAGCAGTTTCCCACAGGGGAGTGGCTACACCTTC
CDR3: CASSFPQGSGYTF

V: TRBV7-8
J: TRBJ1-1
size: few
D: NA
DNA: TGTGCCAGCAGCTTAGCGGGGGGGAAGAACACTGAAGCTTTCTTT
CDR3: CASSLAGGKNTEAFF

V: TRBV20-1
J: TRBJ2-1
size: once
D: TRBD2
DNA: TGCAGTGCTAGAGGCCCCAGACTAGCGGGGGCTTCTAAGAGCTCCTACAATGAGCAGTTCTTC
CDR3: CSARGPRLAGASKSSYNEQFF

V: TRBV27
J: TRBJ2-7
size: many
D: TRBD1
DNA: TGTGCCAGCAGTGTTGGGACAGGTGCCTACGAGCAGTACTTC
CDR3: CASSVGTGAYEQYF

V: TRBV20-1
J: TRBJ2-1
size: NA
D: TRBD1
DNA: TGCAGTGCGCCCGGGACAGACTCCTACAATGAGCAGTTCTTC
CDR3: CSAPGTDSYNEQFF

V: TRBV28
J: TRBJ2-1
size: few
D: TRBD2
DNA: TGTGCCAGCAGGTACCGGGGGGAGGTTCGGAATGAGCAGTTCTTC
CDR3: CASRYRGEVRNEQFF

V: TRBV10-3
J: TRBJ2-7
size: once
D: NA
DNA: TGTGCCATCAGTTCCTCGGACGTATACGAGCAGTACTTC
CDR3: CAISSSDVYEQYF

V: TRBV5-1
J: TRBJ2-7
size: many
D: NA
DNA: TGCGCCAGCAGCTGGGGGGTCTCCTACGAGCAGTACTTC
CDR3: CASSWGVSYEQYF

V: TRBV20-1
J: TRBJ2-4
size: few
D: NA
DNA: TGCAGTGCTAGGGCCGCGTCGTACATTCAGTACTTC
CDR3: CSARAASYIQYF

V: TRBV29-1
J: TRBJ1-2
size: few
D: NA
DNA: TGCAGCGTTGAAGATCTTGCAGGGGCGAACTATGGCTACACCTTC
CDR3: CSVEDLAGANYGYTF

V: TRBV7-6
J: TRBJ2-7
size: NA
D: TRBD2
DNA: TGTGCCAGCAGCTTAGTCTCGGCTAGCGGGGTTTCCGAGCAGTACTTC
CDR3: CASSLVSASGVSEQYF

V: TRBV6-5
J: TRBJ2-2
size: NA
D: NA
DNA: TGTGCCAGCAGTTTGTTTTCGGGGCCTCCGAACACCAGGGAGCTGTTTTTT
CDR3: CASSLFSGPPNTRELFF

V: TRBV6-5
J: TRBJ2-5
size: NA
D: NA
DNA: TGTGCCAGCAGAGCAGGGGGGCGACAAGAGACCCAGTACTTC
CDR3: CASRAGGRQETQYF

V: TRBV20-1
J: TRBJ1-5
size: few
D: NA
DNA: TGCAGTGCTACCTTGTCCAGGGTGGGCAATCAGCCCCAGCATTTT
CDR3: CSATLSRVGNQPQHF

V: TRBV6-6
J: TRBJ2-7
size: many
D: NA
DNA: TGTGCCAGCAGTTCCCCCGGCGCCTACGAGCAGTACTTC
CDR3: CASSSPGAYEQYF

V: TRBV15
J: TRBJ1-1
size: NA
D: NA
DNA: TGTGCCACCAGCACCAGGTTACCCCACAATGAAGCTTTCTTT
CDR3: CATSTRLPHNEAFF

V: TRBV10-3
J: TRBJ2-3
size: NA
D: TRBD2
DNA: TGTGCCATCAGTGAGGTGGGACTAGCGGCCCCAGATACGCAGTATTTT
CDR3: CAISEVGLAAPDTQYF

V: TRBV5-1
J: TRBJ1-2
size: NA
D: NA
DNA: TGCGCCAGCAGCCTCGAAGGGGGTTCAGGTGGCTACACCTTC
CDR3: CASSLEGGSGGYTF

V: TRBV29-1
J: TRBJ2-3
size: NA
D: TRBD2
DNA: TGCAGCGTGAAAACCCTAGCGGGGATCACAGATACGCAGTATTTT
CDR3: CSVKTLAGITDTQYF

V: TRBV29-1
J: TRBJ1-2
size: few
D: TRBD1
DNA: TGCAGCGCCAGGAGGGGGACAGGGGGGTATGGCTACACCTTC
CDR3: CSARRGTGGYGYTF

V: TRBV20-1
J: TRBJ2-3
size: once
D: NA
DNA: TGCAGTGCTGTTAAGGGTACCTCCGATACGCAGTATTTT
CDR3: CSAVKGTSDTQYF

V: TRBV6-1
J: TRBJ1-5
size: few
D: NA
DNA: TGTGCCAGCTGTAACCGGGACACCAATCAGCCCCAGCATTTT
CDR3: CASCNRDTNQPQHF

V: TRBV30
J: TRBJ2-7
size: few
D: NA
DNA: TGTGCCTGGAGTGTGGGACACTCCTACGAGCAGTACTTC
CDR3: CAWSVGHSYEQYF

V: TRBV28
J: TRBJ2-5
size: few
D: TRBD2
DNA: TGTGCCAGCACCCCGGCCCTAGCGGGATCCAGAGAGACCCAGTACTTC
CDR3: CASTPALAGSRETQYF

V: TRBV15
J: TRBJ1-1
size: NA
D: NA
DNA: TGTGCCACCAGCTCTCTCGGGAAGACTGAAGCTTTCTTT
CDR3: CATSSLGKTEAFF

V: TRBV20-1
J: TRBJ2-3
size: NA
D: NA
DNA: TGCAGCGGAGTTGGCACAGATACGCAGTATTTT
CDR3: CSGVGTDTQYF

V: TRBV20-1
J: TRBJ1-5
size: NA
D: NA
DNA: TGCAGTGCTAGAGATCGGTCCGGGCCCAATCAGCCCCAGCATTTT
CDR3: CSARDRSGPNQPQHF